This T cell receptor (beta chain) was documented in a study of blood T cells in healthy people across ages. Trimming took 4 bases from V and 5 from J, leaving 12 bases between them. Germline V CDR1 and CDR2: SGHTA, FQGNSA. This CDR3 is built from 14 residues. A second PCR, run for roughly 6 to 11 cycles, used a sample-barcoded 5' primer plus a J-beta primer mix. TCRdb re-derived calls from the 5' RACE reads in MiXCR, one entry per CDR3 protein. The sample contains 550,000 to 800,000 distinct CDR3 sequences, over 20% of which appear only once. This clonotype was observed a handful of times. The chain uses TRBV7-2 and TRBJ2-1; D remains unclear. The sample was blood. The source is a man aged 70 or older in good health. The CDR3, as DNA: TGTGCCAGCAGCTCCCGGGTGGGAAACAATGAGCAGTTCTTC. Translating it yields CASSSRVGNNEQFF.